The TCR beta chain described here comes from a study of T-cell memory formation after mild COVID-19. This clonotype was seen a handful of times. Antigen: not known. General study points: Contracting CD4+ clones sat mainly in CM and EM; CD8+ in EMRA.

Per the germline V gene, CDR1 is DFQATT and CDR2 is SNEGSKA (reference sequence). The V and J ends lost 3 bases and 6 bases, in that order; junction bases with no gene match: 6. The CDR3 spans 15 residues. MiXCR, run by TCRdb on the 5' RACE reads, gives a single entry per CDR3 protein. The table shows 200,000 to 250,000 distinct CDR3 sequences, with over 15% occurring only once. The TCR was taken from an adult woman who had mild COVID-19 (a few samples of this study predate the infection). Cell type and time point are not known. Input material: PBMCs or a T cell subset sorted from them (not recorded which). The chain employs TRBV20-1 and TRBJ2-2; the match to TRBD2 covers 11 bases. The CDR3 coding sequence is TGCAGTGCTAGTACCGGACTAGCGGGTCCCGGGGAGCTGTTTTTT. Translated, it gives CSASTGLAGPGELFF.